This T cell receptor beta chain came from a study of control samples from healthy donors and cancer patients. Method: immunoSEQ multiplex PCR; TCRdb's copy keeps in-frame clones and lacks some. The sample lists about 150,000 clones, more than 85% seen once, with over 2% in the top ten. Per the germline V gene, CDR1 is SGHTA and CDR2 is FQGNSA. This CDR3 comprises 13 residues. V was clipped by 4 bases and J by 4 bases; unmatched bases: 3. V and J are TRBV7-2 and TRBJ1-2; TRBD1 matches at 7 bases. What was sequenced was blood. This TCR came from a man over 45 in good health. CDR3 residues: CASSSTGVYGYTF. In DNA, the CDR3 is TGTGCCAGCAGCTCCACAGGGGTCTATGGCTACACCTTC.